Shown below are 17 T cell receptor beta chains from a single sample sequenced in a study of T-cell memory formation after mild COVID-19. TCRdb re-called the 5' RACE reads through MiXCR, storing one row per CDR3 protein. The table lists around 340,000 distinct CDR3 sequences, under 15% of them singletons. Sequencing was done on a sample of PBMCs or a T cell subset sorted from them (not recorded which). These receptors originate from a man younger than 30 who had mild COVID-19 (a few samples of this study predate the infection). Cell type and time point are not known.

This clonotype came up a few times. The rearrangement uses TRBV3-1 and TRBJ2-1, with TRBD1 matching over 7 bases. Losses at the gene ends were 6 bases for V and 9 bases for J; bases not matched to a gene: 11. This CDR3 has 14 amino acids. The V gene's germline CDR1 is LGHDT and CDR2 YNNKEL (reference sequence). CDR3 region: CASSTGVARTEQFF. The CDR3 DNA reads as TGTGCCAGCAGTACAGGGGTAGCCCGGACTGAGCAGTTCTTC.

There are a few counts of this clonotype. The chain couples TRBV5-1 to TRBJ1-3; the D gene is possibly TRBD1 (6 bases). Germline V gene data show CDR1 as SGHRS and CDR2 as YFSETQ. There are 14 residues in the CDR3. Between the trimmed V and J ends, which lost 4 bases and 3 bases, there was a span of 11 bases. CDR3 in amino acids: CASSGGPGGNTIYF. CDR3 nucleotide sequence: TGCGCCAGCAGCGGGGGGCCAGGTGGAAACACCATATATTTT.

This clonotype came up a few times. This sequence joins TRBV5-1 and TRBJ2-2, with D possibly called TRBD1 or TRBD2 (6 bases each). The V gene's germline CDR1 is SGHRS and CDR2 YFSETQ. V lost 4 bases to trimming and J lost 5 bases, with 21 bases between them. The CDR3 totals 17 residues. Here the CDR3 reads CASSPLSGGPETGELFF. For the CDR3, the DNA is TGCGCCAGCAGCCCGCTGAGTGGGGGGCCTGAGACCGGGGAGCTGTTTTTT.

There are many counts of this clonotype. The V call is TRBV6-6, the J call TRBJ1-3, with 8 bases fitting TRBD1. The CDR3 is made up of 14 amino acids. Germline V lookup: CDR1 MNHNY, CDR2 SVGAGI (reference sequence). V lost 6 bases, J lost 2 bases, and 3 bases stayed unmatched. In DNA, the CDR3 is TGTGCCAGCAGCCTACAGGGGGCTGGAAACACCATATATTTT. Translating gives CASSLQGAGNTIYF.

V usage is TRBV20-1 and J usage is TRBJ2-3; no definite D call. The ends were cut back, 5 bases at V and 0 bases at J, with 3 bases in the middle. The length of the CDR3 is 11 residues. Germline assignment: CDR1 DFQATT and CDR2 SNEGSKA (reference sequence). CDR3 bases: TGCAGTGCTCAGAGCACAGATACGCAGTATTTT. Its protein is CSAQSTDTQYF.

This chain joins TRBV5-1 and TRBJ2-7; 9 nucleotides match TRBD1. Germline values: CDR1 SGHRS, CDR2 YFSETQ. This CDR3 is 17 amino acids long. Trimming took 0 bases from V and 2 from J; bases not matched to a gene: 9. The CDR3 region has the DNA TGCGCCAGCAGCTTGGTTGGACAGGGGAAACCCACCTACGAGCAGTACTTC. It codes for CASSLVGQGKPTYEQYF.

The rearrangement joins TRBV6-5 to TRBJ2-1; 7 bases fit TRBD1. Unmatched junction bases numbered 7, after V lost 2 bases and J lost 9 bases. The CDR3 sequence is 14 residues long. The V gene's germline CDR1 is MNHEY and CDR2 SVGAGI. The DNA for the CDR3 is TGTGCCAGCAGTTACGCACAGGGGTGGGGTGAGCAGTTCTTC. Amino acids: CASSYAQGWGEQFF.

This clonotype was detected only a few times. CDR3 DNA: TGTGCCAGCAGCAGACAGCTGGCGAACACTGAAGCTTTCTTT. This encodes CASSRQLANTEAFF. The chain is built from TRBV2 and TRBJ1-1, with D perhaps matching TRBD1 (5 bases). V lost 6 bases and J 1 base, leaving 12 bases between the germline ends. The germline V gene has CDR1 SNHLY and CDR2 FYNNEI. The length of the CDR3 is 14 residues.

The V and J genes are TRBV5-1 and TRBJ1-1, with unresolved D. CDR3 length: 14 amino acids. Germline V gene lookup returns CDR1 SGHRS and CDR2 YFSETQ. Trimming shortened V by 4 bases and J by 1 base, and 11 bases separated the two germline ends. Written as DNA, the CDR3 is TGCGCCAGCAGCGGATGGACGCGGAACACTGAAGCTTTCTTT. Amino acid sequence: CASSGWTRNTEAFF. Variable domain in full (rest from reference TRBV5-1 and TRBJ1-1): KAGVTQTPRYLIKTRGQQVTLSCSPISGHRSVSWYQQTPGQGLQFLFEYFSETQRNKGNFPGRFSGRQFSNSRSEMNVSTLELGDSALYLCASSGWTRNTEAFFGQGTRLTVV.

The chain is built from TRBV7-2 and TRBJ2-2; D is perhaps TRBD1 (6 bases). The V and J ends lost 10 bases and 7 bases respectively, with 19 bases between them. This CDR3 spans 14 amino acids. Germline CDR1 reads SGHTA; CDR2 reads FQGNSA. The CDR3 loop reads CATAFQGRVGELFF. The DNA of the CDR3 is TGTGCCACCGCCTTCCAGGGGCGGGTCGGGGAGCTGTTTTTT.

This clonotype was counted many times. CDR3 amino acids: CSVEDGVNTEAFF. As DNA, the CDR3 is TGCAGCGTTGAAGATGGCGTGAACACTGAAGCTTTCTTT. The chain combines TRBV29-1 with TRBJ1-1; D is unresolved. The CDR3 sequence is 13 residues long. With 0 bases removed from V and 0 bases from J, the gap between germline ends came to 5 bases. Germline-derived CDR1 and CDR2 are SQVTM and ANQGSEA.

In its sample, this clonotype was seen once. The chain is built from TRBV2 and TRBJ1-5, with a possible D match to TRBD1 (5 bases). In germline, CDR1 is SNHLY, CDR2 FYNNEI. Trimming pared 4 bases from V and 2 bases from J, leaving 12 bases between. This CDR3 spans 15 amino acids. CDR3: CASSGQGYGNQPQHF. The CDR3 nucleotides read TGTGCCAGCAGTGGGCAGGGTTATGGCAATCAGCCCCAGCATTTT.

The table lists this clonotype with a few counts. The V gene is TRBV6-2 or TRBV6-3, the J gene TRBJ2-7; D remains ambiguous. The CDR3 length is 13 residues. Germline CDR1 MNHEY, CDR2 SVGEGT. Trimming stripped 7 bases from V and 2 bases from J, with 12 bases between. The CDR3 sequence: CASKLDTTYEQYV. CDR3 in DNA: TGTGCCAGCAAGCTCGACACCACCTACGAGCAGTACGTC.

By share, this clonotype counts as medium-sized (0.01 to 0.1%). This chain connects TRBV25-1 to TRBJ2-1; no clear D. Germline V gene sequence: CDR1 MGHDK, CDR2 SYGVNS. This CDR3 has 14 residues. V was trimmed by 5 bases and J by 3 bases, leaving 11 bases between them. The DNA for the CDR3 is TGTGCCAGCAGTCAGTCCGACTTCTACAATGAGCAGTTCTTC. Residues: CASSQSDFYNEQFF.

The J gene is TRBJ2-6, the V gene TRBV5-4, with 7 positions matching TRBD1. The CDR3 is 14 residues long. Trimming took 4 bases from V and 2 from J; bases not matched to a gene: 0. Germline V gives CDR1 SGHNT, CDR2 YYREEE (reference sequence). CDR3 amino acids: CASSTGAGANVLTF. In DNA form, the CDR3 reads TGTGCCAGCAGCACAGGGGCTGGGGCCAACGTCCTGACTTTC.

This rearrangement joins TRBV30 to TRBJ1-6, with unresolved D. The germline V and J ends were trimmed by 5 bases and 8 bases, with 7 bases remaining between them. CDR3 length: 11 amino acids. CDR1 is GTSNPN, CDR2 SVGIG, per germline (reference sequence). The CDR3 coding sequence is TGTGCCTGGGGTAGGGATTCACCCCTCCACTTT. It yields the protein CAWGRDSPLHF.

The rearrangement joins TRBV5-1 to TRBJ2-1, with 7 positions matching TRBD2. CDR3 length: 15 amino acids. CDR1 and CDR2 (germline): SGHRS, YFSETQ. The V gene end was trimmed by 5 bases and the J gene end by 3 bases; junction bases not matched to a gene: 8. The CDR3 region is CASRAPSGDYNEQFF. For the CDR3, the DNA is TGCGCCAGCAGAGCTCCTAGCGGCGACTACAATGAGCAGTTCTTC. Using reference TRBV5-1 and TRBJ2-1 for the parts outside the CDR3, the full variable domain is KAGVTQTPRYLIKTRGQQVTLSCSPISGHRSVSWYQQTPGQGLQFLFEYFSETQRNKGNFPGRFSGRQFSNSRSEMNVSTLELGDSALYLCASRAPSGDYNEQFFGPGTRLTVL.